This T cell receptor (beta chain) originates from a study of OX40 agonist ivuxolimab in advanced cancers. At the level of the study: Patients received ivuxolimab, an agonistic anti-OX40 (CD134) antibody. General study results and limits: Averaged across samples, CD8+ T cells carried more expanded clones than CD4+ did.

On this clone itself: Antigen: not known.

On cycle 4 day 1 and cycle 7 day 1, as well as at baseline, blood was sampled. Libraries were prepared by immunoSEQ multiplex PCR; TCRdb keeps only in-frame clonotypes and omits some of them. The sample carries about 47,000 clones, around 81% recorded once. The source material was CD4+ or CD8+ T cells sorted from blood, sampled in a trial of the OX40 agonist ivuxolimab. The receptor comes from an adult with an advanced solid tumor such as melanoma, head and neck, liver or kidney cancer.

Written as DNA, the CDR3 is TGTGCCAGCAGTTTAAGCGGGAGTTCCCACGAGCAGTACTTC. Translated: CASSLSGSSHEQYF. The chain carries TRBV28 and TRBJ2-7; 8 bases agree with TRBD2. Trimming cost V 2 bases and J 5 bases; bases outside gene matches: 5. CDR3 size: 14 residues. Looked up from germline, CDR1 is MDHEN and CDR2 is SYDVKM.